These T cell receptor beta chains were read from a single sample in a study of shared clonotypes between healthy human individuals. Assay used: immunoSEQ multiplex PCR; TCRdb lists only in-frame clones, some missing. The sample shows 2 million to 2.5 million clones, around 95% of them seen only once. Sample: naive CD4+ T cells sorted from blood. Receptor source: a man between 18 and 35 years old in good health. Both conserved end residues are part of each CDR3. A D gene is named only where the DNA matches it firmly. Only part of the rows carry a size: once, few, many, or a class if the clone is expanded.

clone_size	v_call	j_call	cdr3_length	d_call	cdr3_aa	cdr3_nt
once	TRBV6-1	TRBJ2-4	16	-	CASSEIPGQAKNIQYF	TGTGCCAGCAGTGAAATCCCTGGACAAGCCAAAAACATTCAGTACTTC
-	TRBV18	TRBJ1-5	15	-	CASSPGAGDSQPQHF	TGTGCCAGCTCACCAGGGGCAGGGGATAGCCAGCCCCAGCATTTT
-	TRBV25-1	TRBJ1-4	16	-	CASSRAHGSYNEKLFF	TGTGCCAGCAGTCGCGCGCACGGGAGTTATAATGAAAAACTGTTTTTT
-	TRBV7-2	TRBJ2-7	15	TRBD1	CASSFNGQGVGEQYF	TGTGCCAGCAGTTTTAACGGACAGGGCGTTGGCGAGCAGTACTTC
-	TRBV7-9	TRBJ1-6	15	-	CASSLYISYNSPLHF	TGTGCCAGCAGCTTATACATCTCCTATAATTCACCCCTCCACTTT
-	TRBV18	TRBJ2-7	12	-	CASSGQGYEQYF	TGTGCCAGCTCAGGGCAGGGCTACGAGCAGTACTTC
once	TRBV11-1	TRBJ2-3	13	-	CASLSPSKDTQYF	TGTGCCAGCTTGAGCCCTAGTAAAGATACGCAGTATTTT
-	TRBV5-1	TRBJ1-2	14	TRBD1	CASRPGQDNYGYTF	TGCGCCAGCAGACCGGGACAGGACAACTATGGCTACACCTTC
-	TRBV7-5	TRBJ1-2	13	-	CARSLDPGRRYTF	TGTGCCAGAAGCTTAGACCCGGGACGCCGCTACACCTTC
-	TRBV6-5	TRBJ1-2	15	-	CASSSISRQRHGYTF	TGTGCCAGCAGTTCGATAAGTCGGCAGAGACATGGCTACACCTTC
once	TRBV7-2	TRBJ2-2	17	TRBD1	CASSPRGWTVNTGELFF	TGTGCCAGCAGCCCCAGGGGGTGGACGGTGAACACCGGGGAGCTGTTTTTT
few	TRBV18	TRBJ2-5	12	-	CASSPYQETQYF	TGTGCCAGCTCACCCTACCAAGAGACCCAGTACTTC
-	TRBV27	TRBJ2-7	11	-	CASSLGVEQYF	TGTGCCAGCAGTTTGGGGGTCGAGCAGTACTTC
-	TRBV6-1	TRBJ2-3	14	-	CASTAAPGTDTQYF	TGTGCCAGCACGGCAGCCCCCGGCACAGATACGCAGTATTTT
-	TRBV6-6	TRBJ1-1	15	-	CASSYSYTTNTEAFF	TGTGCCAGCAGTTACTCATACACAACGAACACTGAAGCTTTCTTT
-	TRBV6-6	TRBJ2-3	14	-	CASQLLGSTDTQYF	TGTGCCAGCCAGTTACTAGGGAGCACAGATACGCAGTATTTT
-	TRBV10-3	TRBJ2-7	15	TRBD1	CAISETRGRSQEQYF	TGTGCCATCAGTGAAACGAGGGGGCGGTCGCAAGAGCAGTACTTC
-	TRBV27	TRBJ2-7	15	-	CASSLASGHPYEQYF	TGTGCCAGCAGTTTAGCCTCGGGACACCCCTACGAGCAGTACTTC
-	TRBV6-5	TRBJ2-1	15	-	CATSTRQVFYNEQFF	TGTGCCACCAGTACGAGACAGGTTTTCTACAATGAGCAGTTCTTC
-	TRBV6-6	TRBJ1-2	13	-	CARARGGNYGYTF	TGTGCCAGAGCGAGAGGGGGGAACTATGGCTACACCTTC
-	TRBV4-3	TRBJ1-1	17	TRBD1	CASSQDSKGGRGSEAFF	TGCGCCAGCAGCCAAGATTCGAAAGGGGGCAGGGGGTCTGAAGCTTTCTTT
once	TRBV6-5	TRBJ1-2	13	-	CATRTATNYGYTF	TGTGCCACTCGGACGGCTACTAACTATGGCTACACCTTC
-	TRBV30	TRBJ2-3	15	TRBD2	CAWSVSGGPTDTQYF	TGTGCCTGGAGTGTATCGGGGGGGCCCACAGATACGCAGTATTTT
-	TRBV19	TRBJ1-4	16	-	CASTRGSSPPGEKLFF	TGTGCCAGTACGCGGGGGAGCTCGCCGCCAGGGGAAAAACTGTTTTTT
-	TRBV5-1	TRBJ2-2	15	-	CASSLTTEDTGELFF	TGCGCCAGCAGCTTGACAACTGAGGACACCGGGGAGCTGTTTTTT
-	TRBV5-8	TRBJ2-7	19	-	CASRSLGGGYSYSFYEQYF	TGTGCCAGCCGTTCCTTAGGAGGGGGCTACTCGTACTCCTTCTACGAGCAGTACTTC
-	TRBV11-2	TRBJ1-1	12	-	CASSLSYAEAFF	TGTGCCAGCAGCTTATCCTATGCTGAAGCTTTCTTT